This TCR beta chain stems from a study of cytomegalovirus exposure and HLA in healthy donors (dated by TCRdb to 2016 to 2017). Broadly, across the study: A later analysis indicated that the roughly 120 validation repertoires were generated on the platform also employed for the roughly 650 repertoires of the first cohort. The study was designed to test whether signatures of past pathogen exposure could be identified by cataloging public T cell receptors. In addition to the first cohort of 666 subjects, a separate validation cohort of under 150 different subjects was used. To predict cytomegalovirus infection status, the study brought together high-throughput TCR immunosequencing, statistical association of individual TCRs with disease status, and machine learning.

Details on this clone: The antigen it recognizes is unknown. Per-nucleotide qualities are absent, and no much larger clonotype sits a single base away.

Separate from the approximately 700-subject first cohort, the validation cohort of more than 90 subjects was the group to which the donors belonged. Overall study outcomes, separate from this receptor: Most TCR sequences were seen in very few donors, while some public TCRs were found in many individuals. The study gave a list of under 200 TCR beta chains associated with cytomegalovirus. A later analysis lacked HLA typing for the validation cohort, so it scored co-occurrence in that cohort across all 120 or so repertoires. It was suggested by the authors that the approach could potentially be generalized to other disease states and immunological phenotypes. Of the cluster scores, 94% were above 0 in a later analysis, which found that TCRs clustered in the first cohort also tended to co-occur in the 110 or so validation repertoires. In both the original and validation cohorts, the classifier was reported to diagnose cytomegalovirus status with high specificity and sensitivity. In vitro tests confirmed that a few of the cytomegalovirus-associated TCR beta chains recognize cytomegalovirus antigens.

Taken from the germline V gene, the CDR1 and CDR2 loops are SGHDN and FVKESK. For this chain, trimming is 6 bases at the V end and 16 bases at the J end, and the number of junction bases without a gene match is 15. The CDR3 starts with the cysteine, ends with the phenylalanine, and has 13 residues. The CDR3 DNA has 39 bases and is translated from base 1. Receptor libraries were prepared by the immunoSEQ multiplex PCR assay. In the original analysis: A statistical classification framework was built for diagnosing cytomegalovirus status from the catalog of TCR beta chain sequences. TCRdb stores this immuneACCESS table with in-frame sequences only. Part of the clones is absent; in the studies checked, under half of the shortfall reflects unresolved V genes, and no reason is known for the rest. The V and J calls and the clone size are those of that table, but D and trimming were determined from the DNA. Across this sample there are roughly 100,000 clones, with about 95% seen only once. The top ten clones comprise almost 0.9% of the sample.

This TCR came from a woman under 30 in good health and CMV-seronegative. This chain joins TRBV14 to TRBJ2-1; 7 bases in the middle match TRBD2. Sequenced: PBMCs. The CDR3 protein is CASRPLQRDVYFF. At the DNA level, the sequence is TGTGCCAGCAGGCCACTCCAGCGGGATGTCTATTTCTTC.